This T cell receptor (beta chain) was sequenced for a study of tumor-infiltrating lymphocytes in primary liver carcinoma. cDNA specific to TCR beta was made from around 530 ng of total RNA, with a constant-region primer employed for priming. Sequencing libraries for TCR beta derived from three nested multiplex PCR rounds that used slightly modified ARM-PCR. Researchers ran the first two PCR rounds for roughly 11 cycles each with TRBV1-TRBV30 forward primers and a C-beta reverse primer. TCRdb reprocessed the multiplex PCR reads via MiXCR and lists one record per CDR3 protein. The sample gives under 85,000 distinct CDR3 sequences, 72% of which show up once; roughly 19% is in the top ten. V lost 7 bases, J lost 13 bases, and 17 bases lay in between. The CDR3 totals 12 residues. The germline CDR1 and CDR2 sequences are MNHNY and SVGAGI (reference sequence). This clonotype has only one observation. Co-extracting RNA and DNA was done with roughly 18-32 mg of unsorted bulk tissue as input.

The J gene is TRBJ2-1, the V gene TRBV6-6, with D hard to call. The material sequenced was liver tumor tissue from sampling region 1. Subset here: tumor region T1, superior pole. The origin of this receptor is a man aged 40-55 years with primary liver carcinoma and hepatitis B virus infection. CDR3 loop: CASIETNDIQFF. In DNA, the CDR3 is TGTGCCAGCATAGAGACAAACGACATCCAGTTCTTC.